These 30 T cell receptor beta chains originate from one sample sequenced in a study of CD8+ T cells in alopecia areata. Investigators isolated RNA and reverse transcribed it into cDNA to act as the sequencing template. Here immunoSEQ multiplex PCR was the method, and the copy in TCRdb shows in-frame clones only, minus some. The profile shows approximately 150,000 clones, about 54% of them singletons. The sample taken for sequencing was CD4+ T cells sorted from blood. The receptors come from a human donor in good health.

This clone has just a few counts. V is TRBV7-9 and J is TRBJ1-2; D call uncertain. The germline CDR1 and CDR2 sequences are SEHNR and FQNEAQ (reference sequence). The CDR3 runs to 13 residues. Trimming took off 1 base at V and 6 bases at J, with 9 bases between the two ends. Here the CDR3 reads CASSLVVADGYTF. CDR3 in DNA: TGTGCCAGCAGCTTAGTCGTGGCGGATGGCTACACCTTC.

The J gene is TRBJ1-4, the V gene TRBV2, with D uncertain. This CDR3 region has 11 residues. Germline V gives CDR1 SNHLY, CDR2 FYNNEI. V was clipped by 11 bases and J by 13 bases, with 17 bases between them. The CDR3 DNA is TGTGCCTCAAACCGGAGACATGGACTGTTTTTT. It encodes CASNRRHGLFF.

This clone came up once. This CDR3 reads CASSEARRNQPQHF. Here the CDR3 DNA reads TGTGCCAGCAGTGAAGCCAGGCGGAATCAGCCCCAGCATTTT. The gene calls are TRBV2 and TRBJ1-5, with D unresolved. This CDR3 contains 14 residues. Germline CDR1 SNHLY, CDR2 FYNNEI. V lost 0 bases and J lost 4, with 7 bases in between.

This clone showed up just a few times. This chain joins TRBV7-6 and TRBJ2-1; the D gene could be TRBD1 or TRBD2 (6 bases each). This CDR3 has 15 residues. Trimming left V 1 base short and J 7 bases short, with 14 bases between. The germline gives CDR1 SGHVS, CDR2 FNYEAQ. The CDR3 nucleotides are TGTGCCAGCAGCTTAGTTAGCGGAGGGGGGAATGAGCAGTTCTTC. Protein product: CASSLVSGGGNEQFF.

The chain joins TRBV29-1 to TRBJ1-1; D call uncertain. Germline CDR1 reads SQVTM; CDR2 reads ANQGSEA. This CDR3 contains 14 residues. Trimming removed 0 bases from V and 5 bases from J, with 13 bases in between. CDR3 residues: CSVEEASIPTEAFF. The CDR3 region has the DNA TGCAGCGTTGAAGAGGCCTCGATACCAACTGAAGCTTTCTTT.

This rearrangement joins TRBV7-2 to TRBJ2-1; D uncertain. V was clipped by 5 bases and J by 8 bases, with 13 bases between them. The CDR3 runs to 13 residues. The germline gives CDR1 SGHTA, CDR2 FQGNSA. In nucleotides, the CDR3 is TGTGCCAGCAGCAAAAACGCTCGAGATGAGCAGTTCTTC. Translating gives CASSKNARDEQFF.

The rearrangement uses TRBV5-4 and TRBJ1-2; D is unclear. The germline gives CDR1 SGHNT, CDR2 YYREEE (reference sequence). Between the trimmed V and J ends, which lost 4 bases and 6 bases, there was a span of 16 bases. The CDR3 is made up of 14 amino acids. The CDR3 DNA sequence: TGTGCCAGCAGCCTACCCGGGCGTCGGGATGGCTACACCTTC. Translating gives CASSLPGRRDGYTF. The full variable domain, rest sourced from reference TRBV5-4 and TRBJ1-2, is ETGVTQSPTHLIKTRGQQVTLRCSSQSGHNTVSWYQQALGQGPQFIFQYYREEENGRGNFPPRFSGLQFPNYSSELNVNALELDDSALYLCASSLPGRRDGYTFGSGTRLTVV.

Regarding this clone: The junction departs from germline at one end; a sequencing error may be responsible. The chain recombines TRBV2 with TRBJ2-3; 9 bases fit TRBD1. The CDR3 loop spans 15 amino acids. Germline V gene sequence: CDR1 SNHLY, CDR2 FYNNEI. CDR3 region: CASRDITGGYNTQYF. The CDR3 DNA is TGTGCCAGCCGTGATATCACAGGGGGCTATAATACGCAGTATTTT.

The chain links TRBV29-1 to TRBJ2-1, with TRBD2 matching over 9 bases. This CDR3 is 15 amino acids long. Germline trimming cut 4 bases from V and 11 bases from J; bases unmatched to any gene: 15. Germline-derived CDR1 and CDR2 are SQVTM and ANQGSEA. CDR3 sequence (DNA): TGCAGCGTTGGGCTACGACTAGCGGCTTGGGGTAAGCAGTTCTTC. Translation: CSVGLRLAAWGKQFF.

This clone showed up just a few times. This chain links TRBV21-1 with TRBJ2-7; no check of the table's D call, TRBD2, against the DNA was made. TRBV21-1 is given as a pseudogene. The CDR3 loop spans 14 amino acids. The CDR3 loop is CASRGLAGAYEQYF. CDR3 DNA: TGTGCCAGCCGGGGACTAGCGGGAGCTTACGAGCAGTACTTC.

This clone was detected only a few times. The V gene is TRBV2, the J gene TRBJ2-2; maybe TRBD2 (6 bases). Deletions cut 10 bases from V and 0 bases from J, with 12 bases between. Germline V lookup: CDR1 SNHLY, CDR2 FYNNEI. This CDR3 is 14 amino acids long. The CDR3 is CAKGTPTNTGELFF. The CDR3 nucleotides read TGTGCCAAGGGGACTCCCACGAACACCGGGGAGCTGTTTTTT.

The chain is built from TRBV28 and TRBJ1-5, with 8 bases aligning to TRBD1. Germline V CDR1 and CDR2: MDHEN, SYDVKM. The CDR3 spans 14 residues. V dropped 3 bases and J dropped 9; count of bases not matched to a gene: 7. CDR3 bases: TGTGCCAGCAGTTTGCCCCGACAGGGGTGGCCCCAGCATTTT. Encoded protein: CASSLPRQGWPQHF.

This clone was detected a few times. The same CDR3 also results from other DNA sequences found in this sample. The chain carries TRBV23-1 and TRBJ1-5, with D uncertain. TRBV23-1 carries the ORF label, with uncertain function. The CDR3 sequence is 11 residues long. The ends were cut back, 2 bases at V and 7 bases at J, with 3 bases in the middle. The CDR3 loop is CASSQGQPQHF. Here the CDR3 DNA reads TGCGCCAGCAGTCAAGGACAGCCCCAGCATTTT.

The chain is built from TRBV29-1 and TRBJ2-3; the D is unclear. The CDR3 is 12 amino acids. Germline-derived CDR1 and CDR2 are SQVTM and ANQGSEA. The ends were cut back, 5 bases at V and 2 bases at J, with 8 bases in the middle. The CDR3 here is CSVTRTTDTQYF. CDR3 DNA sequence: TGCAGCGTTACCAGGACCACAGATACGCAGTATTTT.

This clone is a singleton in its sample. The J gene is TRBJ1-2, the V gene TRBV29-1, with a possible D match to TRBD1 (6 bases). CDR1 and CDR2 from the germline V gene are SQVTM and ANQGSEA. CDR3 length: 12 residues. V was cut by 5 bases and J by 8 bases, with 15 bases left in between. The CDR3 loop is CSVSWDTGGYTF. The CDR3 DNA sequence: TGCAGCGTTTCCTGGGACACCGGGGGCTACACCTTC. The variable domain in full, with the rest retrieved from reference TRBV29-1 and TRBJ1-2, is SAVISQKPSRDICQRGTSLTIQCQVDSQVTMMFWYRQQPGQSLTLIATANQGSEATYESGFVIDKFPISRPNLTFSTLTVSNMSPEDSSIYLCSVSWDTGGYTFGSGTRLTVV.

A few counts support this clone. Other DNA sequences of this sample code for an identical CDR3. The J gene is TRBJ2-2, the V gene TRBV7-2; D remains unclear. Germline CDR1 and CDR2: SGHTA and FQGNSA. CDR3 length: 14 amino acids. V was clipped by 2 bases and J by 4 bases, with 8 bases between them. CDR3 DNA: TGTGCCAGCAGCTTAAAGCGTTCCACCGGGGAGCTGTTTTTT. Its translation is CASSLKRSTGELFF. The whole variable domain, remainder taken from reference TRBV7-2 and TRBJ2-2, is GAGVSQSPSNKVTEKGKDVELRCDPISGHTALYWYRQSLGQGLEFLIYFQGNSAPDKSGLPSDRFSAERTGGSVSTLTIQRTQQEDSAVYLCASSLKRSTGELFFGEGSRLTVL.

The chain recombines TRBV10-2 with TRBJ1-5, with D tentatively TRBD1 (6 bases). The V gene's germline CDR1 is WSHSY and CDR2 SAAADI. There are 15 residues in the CDR3. V lost 8 bases, J lost 6 bases, and 20 bases lay in between. The chain's CDR3 is CASSKGGAVGQPQHF. The DNA of the CDR3 is TGCGCCAGCTCTAAGGGGGGGGCCGTGGGTCAGCCCCAGCATTTT.

The rearrangement uses TRBV27 and TRBJ1-2, with D possibly TRBD1 on 6 matching bases. Germline V gives CDR1 MNHEY, CDR2 SMNVEV (reference sequence). V was cut by 5 bases and J by 4 bases, with 23 bases left in between. The CDR3 loop spans 17 amino acids. The CDR3 DNA follows: TGTGCCAGCAGTACGCTTAACGGCCCGGGGGGCCCCTATGGCTACACCTTC. Its translation: CASSTLNGPGGPYGYTF.

This clone turned up a few times. This chain connects TRBV5-6 to TRBJ1-6; 7 bases align to TRBD1. This CDR3 spans 15 amino acids. Per the germline V gene, CDR1 is SGHDT and CDR2 is YYEEEE. V trimming: 4 bases; J trimming: 7 bases; junction bases outside the gene matches: 8. The CDR3 sequence is CASSGPGQWNSPLHF. The CDR3, as DNA: TGTGCCAGCAGCGGTCCGGGACAGTGGAATTCACCCCTCCACTTT.

This sequence joins TRBV6-1 and TRBJ2-3; 7 bases line up with TRBD1. CDR1 MNHNS and CDR2 SASEGT come from the germline V gene. V was clipped by 7 bases and J by 0 bases; unmatched bases: 4. CDR3 length equals 14 residues. The CDR3 nucleotides read TGTGCCAGCAACCTACAGGGGAGCACAGATACGCAGTATTTT. This translates into CASNLQGSTDTQYF.

In this sample, this clone turned up a few times. The chain couples TRBV7-9 to TRBJ2-5, with 9 bases matching TRBD1. J gave up 5 bases and V 5 bases, and 6 bases lay outside the gene matches. CDR1 and CDR2 (germline): SEHNR, FQNEAQ (reference sequence). The CDR3 extends over 14 amino acids. DNA for the CDR3: TGTGCCAGCAGCCCCCCCGGGACAGGGGAGACCCAGTACTTC. Encoded protein: CASSPPGTGETQYF.

The chain combines TRBV15 with TRBJ2-1; perhaps TRBD2 as D (6 bases). The germline V gene has CDR1 LNHNV and CDR2 YYDKDF (reference sequence). V dropped 5 bases and J dropped 0 bases, with 11 bases sitting between them. CDR3 length: 15 residues. The CDR3 coding sequence is TGTGCCACCAGCGGAGGGAGGAGCTCCTACAATGAGCAGTTCTTC. Its translation is CATSGGRSSYNEQFF.

V is TRBV29-1 and J is TRBJ2-3; weak D call: TRBD1 (5 bases). The CDR3 runs 14 residues. The germline gives CDR1 SQVTM, CDR2 ANQGSEA. Trimming cost V 3 bases and J 4 bases, with 14 bases left between them. This CDR3 is CSVDKTGKSDTQYF. In DNA, the CDR3 is TGCAGCGTTGATAAAACAGGAAAATCAGATACGCAGTATTTT.

The chain couples TRBV25-1 to TRBJ1-5; D gene unclear. Germline V lookup: CDR1 MGHDK, CDR2 SYGVNS. V dropped 1 base and J dropped 13 bases, with 14 bases sitting between them. The CDR3 covers 13 residues. The CDR3 sequence: CASSEFSGVGQHF. The DNA for the CDR3 is TGTGCCAGCAGTGAATTTAGTGGCGTCGGGCAGCATTTT.

The rearrangement joins TRBV4-1 to TRBJ2-2; no reliable D call. This CDR3 contains 18 residues. From germline, CDR1 is MGHRA and CDR2 YSYEKL. Trimming removed 0 bases at V and 1 base at J, with 15 bases between. The CDR3 loop reads CASSQDERFRENTGELFF. The CDR3 DNA reads as TGCGCCAGCAGCCAAGATGAGAGGTTTCGTGAGAACACCGGGGAGCTGTTTTTT.

This clone came up once. V gene TRBV30 combines with J gene TRBJ2-7; D not certain. CDR1 and CDR2 (germline): GTSNPN, SVGIG (reference sequence). Trimming shortened V by 7 bases and J by 3 bases, and 19 bases separated the two germline ends. This CDR3 spans 14 amino acids. In nucleotides, the CDR3 is TGTGCCTCCGCCGGCAGACCCTATTTCTACGAGCAGTACTTC. As protein: CASAGRPYFYEQYF.

A few counts support this clone. The chain combines TRBV29-1 with TRBJ2-1; tentative D call: TRBD2 (5 bases). V lost 3 bases and J lost 5, with 8 bases in between. This CDR3 is 12 amino acids long. CDR1 and CDR2 from the germline V gene are SQVTM and ANQGSEA. In DNA form, the CDR3 reads TGCAGCGTTGATGAGGGTAACAATGAGCAGTTCTTC. Translating gives CSVDEGNNEQFF.

The sample holds one count of this clone. This chain links TRBV4-1 with TRBJ2-2, with 9 bases that match TRBD2. V dropped 1 base and J dropped 5; count of bases not matched to a gene: 8. This CDR3 contains 17 residues. Germline V gene lookup returns CDR1 MGHRA and CDR2 YSYEKL. The CDR3 loop reads CASSQAKLTSGTGELFF. The CDR3 coding sequence is TGCGCCAGCAGCCAAGCCAAGCTGACTAGCGGTACCGGGGAGCTGTTTTTT.

J is TRBJ1-2 and V is TRBV20-1; 8 bases are a match to TRBD1. The V gene's germline CDR1 is DFQATT and CDR2 SNEGSKA (reference sequence). There are 11 residues in the CDR3. Losses at the gene ends were 5 bases for V and 5 bases for J; bases not matched to a gene: 1. The CDR3: CSADRGYGYTF. The CDR3 nucleotides are TGCAGTGCTGACAGGGGTTATGGCTACACCTTC.

The J gene is TRBJ2-7, the V gene TRBV20-1; 7 bases line up with TRBD1. Germline V CDR1 and CDR2: DFQATT, SNEGSKA (reference sequence). The CDR3 spans 11 residues. Trimming took 6 bases from V and 5 from J; bases not matched to a gene: 4. The DNA for the CDR3 is TGCAGTGCAGTAACAGGGGACGAGCAGTACTTC. This gives the protein CSAVTGDEQYF.